Following are 28 T cell receptor beta chains from one sample sequenced in a study of identical twins. TCRdb re-derived calls from the 5' RACE reads in MiXCR, one entry per CDR3 protein. The sample holds 250,000 to 300,000 distinct CDR3 sequences, nearly 9.5% seen once. The sample also formed part of further work on yellow fever vaccine responses in identical twins.

Source material: CD8+ T cells sorted from blood. These receptors originate from a woman between 18 and 29 years old in good health.

The chain couples TRBV6-5 to TRBJ2-7; D remains unclear. The CDR3 runs 14 residues. The germline V and J ends were trimmed by 5 bases and 2 bases, with 13 bases remaining between them. From germline, CDR1 is MNHEY and CDR2 SVGAGI. In nucleotides, the CDR3 is TGTGCCAGCAGTAACCGACAAGATACCTACGAGCAGTACTTC. The encoded protein is CASSNRQDTYEQYF.

This clonotype was seen only a few times. The chain joins TRBV30 to TRBJ2-1; 7 bases fit TRBD1. CDR3 length: 13 amino acids. In germline, CDR1 is GTSNPN, CDR2 SVGIG (reference sequence). After removal of 7 bases from V and 2 bases from J, the junction contained 5 bases not matched to a gene. The CDR3 sequence: CASNRGAYNEQFF. The CDR3 region has the DNA TGTGCCTCCAACAGGGGTGCCTACAATGAGCAGTTCTTC. Full variable domain (missing parts from reference TRBV30 and TRBJ2-1): SQTIHQWPATLVQPVGSPLSLECTVEGTSNPNLYWYRQAAGRGLQLLFYSVGIGQISSEVPQNLSASRPQDRQFILSSKKLLLSDSGFYLCASNRGAYNEQFFGPGTRLTVL.

This clonotype was recorded at least ten times. The rearrangement joins TRBV12-3 or TRBV12-4 to TRBJ1-1, with D unresolved. The length of the CDR3 is 12 residues. Trimming took off 5 bases at V and 0 bases at J, with 4 bases between the two ends. Here the CDR3 reads CASSKMNTEAFF. The CDR3 DNA reads TGTGCCAGCAGTAAAATGAACACTGAAGCTTTCTTT.

V is TRBV7-9 and J is TRBJ2-2; D is uncertain. Looked up from germline, CDR1 is SEHNR and CDR2 is FQNEAQ (reference sequence). V lost 1 base and J 7 bases, leaving 16 bases between the germline ends. The CDR3 is made up of 16 amino acids. DNA of the CDR3: TGTGCCAGCAGCTTAGGAACGAAGGTCGTTCGCGGGGAGCTGTTTTTT. It translates to CASSLGTKVVRGELFF.

This clonotype was observed a few times. This chain joins TRBV4-1 and TRBJ2-7; TRBD1 aligns across 11 bases. V was pared by 0 bases and J by 2 bases, with 3 bases of the junction left unmatched. This CDR3 region has 16 residues. CDR1 and CDR2 from the germline V gene are MGHRA and YSYEKL. The CDR3 protein is CASSQEGGQGAYEQYF. CDR3 bases: TGCGCCAGCAGCCAAGAGGGGGGACAGGGGGCCTACGAGCAGTACTTC.

In its sample, this clonotype was seen many times. The rearrangement links TRBV5-1 to TRBJ1-5, with 9 bases aligning to TRBD1. The V gene end was trimmed by 4 bases and the J gene end by 5 bases; junction bases not matched to a gene: 7. From germline, CDR1 is SGHRS and CDR2 YFSETQ. CDR3 length equals 15 residues. The CDR3 here is CASSPGQGIDQPQHF. CDR3 in DNA: TGCGCCAGCAGCCCGGGACAGGGAATCGATCAGCCCCAGCATTTT.

J is TRBJ2-1 and V is TRBV9; D remains ambiguous. CDR1 SGDLS and CDR2 YYNGEE come from the germline V gene. The ends were cut back, 4 bases at V and 2 bases at J, with 7 bases in the middle. The CDR3 sequence is 13 residues long. CDR3 region: CASSQPPYNEQFF. For the CDR3, the DNA is TGTGCCAGCAGCCAGCCCCCCTACAATGAGCAGTTCTTC. The full variable domain, completed using reference TRBV9 and TRBJ2-1, is DSGVTQTPKHLITATGQRVTLRCSPRSGDLSVYWYQQSLDQGLQFLIQYYNGEERAKGNILERFSAQQFPDLHSELNLSSLELGDSALYFCASSQPPYNEQFFGPGTRLTVL.

The sample holds many counts of this clonotype. This sequence joins TRBV6-5 and TRBJ2-1, with 8 bases that match TRBD2. This CDR3 has 15 residues. Per germline, CDR1 MNHEY and CDR2 SVGAGI. With 2 bases clipped from V and 6 bases from J, the junction kept 6 bases outside the gene matches. CDR3 protein: CASSYRTSITNEQFF. The CDR3 region has the DNA TGTGCCAGCAGTTACCGGACTAGCATAACCAATGAGCAGTTCTTC.

The chain links TRBV6-2 or TRBV6-3 to TRBJ1-1; possibly TRBD1 for D (5 bases). The germline gives CDR1 MNHEY, CDR2 SVGEGT. The CDR3 consists of 15 residues. The ends were cut back, 0 bases at V and 1 base at J, with 9 bases in the middle. In DNA form, the CDR3 reads TGTGCCAGCAGTTACTCGGGGGGACCGAACACTGAAGCTTTCTTT. Protein product: CASSYSGGPNTEAFF.

The chain employs TRBV6-2 or TRBV6-3 and TRBJ2-5; no definite D call. V shed 0 bases and J shed 1 base, with 9 bases lying between them. Looked up from germline, CDR1 is MNHEY and CDR2 is SVGEGT. The CDR3 totals 15 residues. The CDR3 nucleotides read TGTGCCAGCAGTTACTCGATGGCCAGCCAAGAGACCCAGTACTTC. It codes for CASSYSMASQETQYF.

This clonotype has a handful of counts. The chain is built from TRBV20-1 and TRBJ2-7, with 7 bases identical to TRBD1. J was trimmed by 6 bases and V by 6 bases; bases with no gene match: 14. Germline V lookup: CDR1 DFQATT, CDR2 SNEGSKA (reference sequence). This CDR3 contains 14 residues. CDR3 residues: CSANQGEYRSEQYF. In DNA, the CDR3 is TGCAGTGCCAACCAGGGGGAGTATCGGTCCGAGCAGTACTTC.

The V call is TRBV27, the J call TRBJ2-2, with D unclear. Per the germline V gene, CDR1 is MNHEY and CDR2 is SMNVEV (reference sequence). The V end lost 3 bases, the J end lost 4 bases, and 21 bases lay between the germline ends. CDR3 length: 18 residues. This chain's CDR3 is CASSFPFPGGPVTGELFF. CDR3 sequence (DNA): TGTGCCAGCAGTTTCCCTTTCCCGGGTGGGCCCGTCACCGGGGAGCTGTTTTTT.

This clonotype was seen only a few times. V gene TRBV11-2 combines with J gene TRBJ2-1, with D possibly matching TRBD2 (7 bases). This CDR3 spans 19 amino acids. Germline V gene lookup returns CDR1 SGHAT and CDR2 FQNNGV. V shed 4 bases and J shed 6 bases, with 28 bases lying between them. CDR3: CASSSDPWGGTTPLNEQFF. DNA of the CDR3: TGTGCCAGCAGCTCCGATCCATGGGGGGGCACCACTCCCCTCAATGAGCAGTTCTTC.

The sample holds many counts of this clonotype. This chain connects TRBV29-1 to TRBJ1-3; unclear D gene. This CDR3 has 18 residues. V lost 0 bases and J 0 bases, leaving 18 bases between the germline ends. The germline gives CDR1 SQVTM, CDR2 ANQGSEA. The CDR3 loop reads CSVEELQTEAPSGNTIYF. For the CDR3, the DNA is TGCAGCGTTGAAGAGCTCCAGACGGAAGCACCCTCTGGAAACACCATATATTTT.

Only a few counts were recorded for this clonotype. J is TRBJ2-3 and V is TRBV13; 12 bases line up with TRBD2. This CDR3 spans 18 amino acids. V shed 0 bases, J shed 0 bases, and the junction held 4 bases outside the gene matches. Looked up from germline, CDR1 is PRHDT and CDR2 is FYEKMQ (reference sequence). This CDR3 reads CASSLGPGLAGSTDTQYF. The CDR3 DNA follows: TGTGCCAGCAGCTTAGGACCCGGACTAGCGGGAAGCACAGATACGCAGTATTTT.

This chain uses TRBV7-2 with TRBJ2-7; no definite D call. The CDR3 consists of 12 residues. Germline V gene lookup returns CDR1 SGHTA and CDR2 FQGNSA. V lost 3 bases, J lost 4 bases, and 7 bases lay in between. The CDR3 spells CASSFVRYEQYF. DNA for the CDR3: TGTGCCAGCAGCTTCGTACGTTACGAGCAGTACTTC.

A few counts support this clonotype. The rearrangement links TRBV28 to TRBJ2-2; TRBD1 matches at 8 bases. Germline V gives CDR1 MDHEN, CDR2 SYDVKM. V gave up 3 bases and J gave up 5 bases; unmatched junction bases: 2. There are 14 residues in the CDR3. The DNA of the CDR3 is TGTGCCAGCAGTTTTGGACAGGGAACCGGGGAGCTGTTTTTT. Its translation: CASSFGQGTGELFF.

This clonotype has ten or more counts. This chain connects TRBV11-2 to TRBJ2-3; D gene ambiguous. V was trimmed by 4 bases and J by 6 bases, leaving 14 bases between them. The CDR3 totals 14 residues. Germline CDR1 reads SGHAT; CDR2 reads FQNNGV. CDR3 in amino acids: CASSSSAFEDTQYF. CDR3 sequence (DNA): TGTGCCAGCAGCTCCTCCGCATTCGAGGATACGCAGTATTTT.

The chain carries TRBV7-8 and TRBJ2-7; possibly TRBD2 for D (6 bases). There are 16 residues in the CDR3. Germline V gene data show CDR1 as SGHVS and CDR2 as FQNEAQ. V was pared by 4 bases and J by 3 bases, with 19 bases between. In DNA form, the CDR3 reads TGTGCCAGCAGCTATTCTATCTCGGGACTCCTCTACGAGCAGTACTTC. It is translated as CASSYSISGLLYEQYF.

In this sample, this clonotype turned up a few times. This rearrangement joins TRBV9 to TRBJ2-3, with TRBD2 matching 11 bases. Germline V lookup: CDR1 SGDLS, CDR2 YYNGEE. V lost 2 bases and J lost 1; bases outside the gene matches: 3. The CDR3 is made up of 16 amino acids. The CDR3, as DNA: TGTGCCAGCAGCGTTAGCGGGGGGGGTCGCACAGATACGCAGTATTTT. Its protein is CASSVSGGGRTDTQYF.

Points on this clonotype: A much larger clone differs by one base, so this may be a read error. The CDR3 nucleotides are TGCGCCACCAACCCGACAGACGACACCGGGGAGCTGTTTTTT. Encoded protein: CATNPTDDTGELFF. The V gene is TRBV10-2, the J gene TRBJ2-2, with D perhaps TRBD1 (5 bases). Trimming shortened V by 10 bases and J by 3 bases, and 15 bases separated the two germline ends. Germline V gene data show CDR1 as WSHSY and CDR2 as SAAADI. This CDR3 contains 14 residues.

The genes are TRBV6-5 and TRBJ2-1; the D gene is possibly TRBD2 (6 bases). Germline V gene data show CDR1 as MNHEY and CDR2 as SVGAGI. With 4 bases removed from V and 8 bases from J, the gap between germline ends came to 18 bases. The CDR3 covers 15 residues. This chain's CDR3 is CASSSGTWTRDEQFF. DNA of the CDR3: TGTGCCAGCAGTTCCGGGACTTGGACCCGGGATGAGCAGTTCTTC.

This chain connects TRBV12-3 or TRBV12-4 to TRBJ2-1, with no clear D. V dropped 3 bases and J dropped 7 bases, with 22 bases sitting between them. The length of the CDR3 is 17 residues. The CDR3 reads CASSLTGPEAFRNEQFF. In DNA form, the CDR3 reads TGTGCCAGCAGTTTGACTGGACCAGAGGCCTTCAGGAATGAGCAGTTCTTC.

In its sample, this clonotype was seen many times. The rearrangement uses TRBV29-1 and TRBJ2-2; D unresolved. The CDR3 has 15 amino acids. V was cut by 4 bases and J by 2 bases, with 14 bases left in between. CDR1 SQVTM and CDR2 ANQGSEA come from the germline V gene. CDR3 coding DNA: TGCAGCGTTGTTTTGGGCCGAGGCAACACCGGGGAGCTGTTTTTT. Translated, it gives CSVVLGRGNTGELFF.

This clonotype was counted many times. The chain uses TRBV10-3 and TRBJ1-2; 9 bases line up with TRBD1. With 5 bases clipped from V and 4 bases from J, the junction kept 11 bases outside the gene matches. The CDR3 spans 16 residues. The germline CDR1 and CDR2 sequences are ENHRY and SYGVKD. The CDR3, as DNA: TGTGCCATCAGTCTCGCCGGGACAGGGAGTAGCTATGGCTACACCTTC. Translated, it gives CAISLAGTGSSYGYTF.

The V call is TRBV2, the J call TRBJ1-4; D possibly corresponds to TRBD1 (6 bases). CDR3 size: 17 residues. CDR1 and CDR2 (germline): SNHLY, FYNNEI. The V and J ends lost 3 bases and 2 bases respectively, with 16 bases between them. As DNA, the CDR3 is TGTGCCAGCAGTGATTCGGCGCAGGGGATGACTAATGAAAAACTGTTTTTT. Translated, it gives CASSDSAQGMTNEKLFF.

This clonotype was seen a handful of times. The rearrangement joins TRBV7-2 to TRBJ1-6, with a weak D call TRBD1 (5 bases). Germline CDR1 and CDR2: SGHTA and FQGNSA. The V gene lost 5 bases and the J gene lost 14 bases, with 16 bases spanning the gap. There are 13 residues in the CDR3. The CDR3 sequence: CASSPGGDVALHF. DNA for the CDR3: TGTGCCAGCAGCCCGGGGGGGGACGTGGCCCTCCACTTT.

This clonotype was counted at least ten times. V and J are TRBV2 and TRBJ2-7, with 8 bases that match TRBD2. The germline CDR1 and CDR2 sequences are SNHLY and FYNNEI. Losses at the gene ends were 2 bases for V and 1 base for J; bases not matched to a gene: 4. This CDR3 comprises 15 residues. In DNA form, the CDR3 reads TGTGCCAGCAGTGAAACTACTAGCGGTTCCTACGAGCAGTACTTC. Translated: CASSETTSGSYEQYF.